Included here is one T cell receptor beta chain sequence, with context. Its antigen specificity is not known. No quality values exist for individual bases; no much larger clone is one base distant. At diagnosis, tumor, uninvolved tumor-adjacent lung and peripheral blood were collected and then preserved as a mix of FFPE and fresh-frozen material. This entry comes from a study of T cells in localized non-small cell lung cancer (dated by TCRdb to the early 2020s). For context, the study as a whole: Comparing tumors with uninvolved tumor-adjacent lungs, the study looked at the T cell repertoires of 236 patients with early-stage NSCLC. The cohort consisted of approximately 240 treatment-naive NSCLC patients whose localized lung tumors had been resected. NSCLC patients had a mean age of approximately 66 years, and around 140 were male and around 110 female. The study at large found these results: Higher T cell density in blood was associated with longer overall survival, whereas higher clonality in adjacent lung was associated with shorter survival. Of the top 100 tumor clones, a median of 57 were detected in paired uninvolved adjacent lung; under 30 were also among that lung's top 100. Uninvolved tumor-adjacent lung showed the highest T cell clonality, higher than tumor, which suggests more focused antigenic responses in the uninvolved tumor-adjacent lung. Because multi-region sequencing of the tumors was not done, intratumor heterogeneity could not be ruled out. Because of the exploratory design, TCR variables were selected using unadjusted p-values without false-discovery rate correction.

TCR beta CDR3 regions were sequenced from DNA using the immunoSEQ Assay. The authors' pipeline ran thus. T cell density was computed as TCR beta template counts normalized to usable DNA estimated by amplifying housekeeping genes. Richness was estimated with the preseqR package, extrapolating to 400,000 templates for PBMC samples and 120,000 templates for tissue samples. Clonality was calculated as one minus Pielou's evenness. Tissue-enriched TCRs were identified by differential abundance testing using productive amino-acid clonotypes, minimum total count 5 and alpha 0.1. The Jaccard Index and the Morisita Overlap Index were used to measure how much the repertoires overlapped between compartments. TCR beta CDR3s were clustered by GLIPH together with public tetramer-defined viral CDR3s, and at least three viral sequences plus V-gene enrichment were required for viral motifs. TCRdb mirrors the immuneACCESS table, restricted to in-frame sequences. Some clones are absent from its copies; in checked studies, under half trace to an unresolved V gene, and the reason for the others is unknown. The V and J calls and clone size were taken over from that table, and D and trimming were inferred from the DNA. Present in this sample are roughly 2,000 clones, about a third of which were seen just once. Jointly, the top ten make up around 20% of the sample.

The receptor was isolated from a female donor of 60 years or more with stage I lung adenocarcinoma. Sequenced material: lung tumor tissue, taken before any cancer treatment.

The DNA sequence reads TGTGCCAGCAGTTATAGGGGAGTAACTGAAGCTTTCTTT. This yields the protein CASSYRGVTEAFF. Rearrangement joined TRBV28 to TRBJ1-1; TRBD1 is a possible D gene, resting on 5 matching bases. Taken from the germline V gene, the CDR1 and CDR2 loops are MDHEN and SYDVKM. The CDR3, cysteine through phenylalanine, is 13 amino acids long. Here the CDR3 DNA is all that survives: 39 bases in frame from base 1. At the junction V is shortened by 4 bases and J by 5 bases, with 11 bases in between.